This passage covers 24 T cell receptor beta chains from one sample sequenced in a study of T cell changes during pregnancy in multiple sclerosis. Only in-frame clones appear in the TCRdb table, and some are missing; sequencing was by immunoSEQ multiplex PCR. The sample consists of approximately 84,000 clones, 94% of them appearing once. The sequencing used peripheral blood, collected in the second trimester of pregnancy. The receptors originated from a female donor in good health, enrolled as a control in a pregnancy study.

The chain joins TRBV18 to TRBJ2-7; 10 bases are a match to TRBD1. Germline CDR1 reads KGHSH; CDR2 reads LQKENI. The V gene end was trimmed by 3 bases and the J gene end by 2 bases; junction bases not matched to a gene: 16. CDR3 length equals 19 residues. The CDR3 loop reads CASSPKGTGVSAGTYEQYF. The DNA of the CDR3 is TGTGCCAGCTCACCGAAAGGGACAGGGGTCTCGGCGGGCACCTACGAGCAGTACTTC. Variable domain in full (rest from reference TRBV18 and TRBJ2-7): NAGVMQNPRHLVRRRGQEARLRCSPMKGHSHVYWYRQLPEEGLKFMVYLQKENIIDESGMPKERFSAEFPKEGPSILRIQQVVRGDSAAYFCASSPKGTGVSAGTYEQYFGPGTRLTVT.

The chain's CDR3 is CSVIRQETQYF. CDR3 DNA sequence: TGCAGCGTTATCAGACAGGAGACCCAGTACTTC. The J gene is TRBJ2-5, the V gene TRBV29-1; maybe TRBD1 (5 bases). The CDR3 extends over 11 amino acids. Germline V gene sequence: CDR1 SQVTM, CDR2 ANQGSEA. Trimming took off 5 bases at V and 5 bases at J, with 9 bases between the two ends.

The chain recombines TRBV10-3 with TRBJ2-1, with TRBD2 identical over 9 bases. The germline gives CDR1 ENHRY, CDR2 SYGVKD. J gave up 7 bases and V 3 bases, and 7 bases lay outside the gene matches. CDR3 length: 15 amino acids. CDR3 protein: CAISDEAGGQNEQFF. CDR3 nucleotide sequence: TGTGCCATCAGTGATGAAGCGGGAGGCCAAAATGAGCAGTTCTTC.

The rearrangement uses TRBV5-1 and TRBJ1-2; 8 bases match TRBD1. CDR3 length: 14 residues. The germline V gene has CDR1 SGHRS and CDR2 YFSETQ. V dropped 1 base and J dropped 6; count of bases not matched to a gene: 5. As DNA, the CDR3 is TGCGCCAGCAGCTTGATGACAGGGGAGGATGGCTACACCTTC. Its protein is CASSLMTGEDGYTF.

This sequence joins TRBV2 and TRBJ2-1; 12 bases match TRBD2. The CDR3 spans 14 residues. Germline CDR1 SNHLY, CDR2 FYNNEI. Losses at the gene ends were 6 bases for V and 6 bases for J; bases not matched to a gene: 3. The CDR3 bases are TGTGCCAGCAGCGGACTAGCGGGGCTCAATGAGCAGTTCTTC. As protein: CASSGLAGLNEQFF.

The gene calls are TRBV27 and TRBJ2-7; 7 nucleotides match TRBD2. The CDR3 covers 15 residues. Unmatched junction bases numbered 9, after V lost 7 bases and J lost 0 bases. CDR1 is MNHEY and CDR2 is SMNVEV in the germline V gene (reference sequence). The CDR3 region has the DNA TGTGCCAGCAAGGTCTGGGGGGGAAGCTCCTACGAGCAGTACTTC. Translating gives CASKVWGGSSYEQYF.

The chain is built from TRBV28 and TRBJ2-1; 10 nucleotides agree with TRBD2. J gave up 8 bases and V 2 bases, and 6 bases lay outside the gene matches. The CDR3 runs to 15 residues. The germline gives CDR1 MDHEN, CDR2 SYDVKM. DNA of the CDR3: TGTGCCAGCAGTTTAGGGCCTAGCGGGAGTTATGAGCAGTTCTTC. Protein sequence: CASSLGPSGSYEQFF.

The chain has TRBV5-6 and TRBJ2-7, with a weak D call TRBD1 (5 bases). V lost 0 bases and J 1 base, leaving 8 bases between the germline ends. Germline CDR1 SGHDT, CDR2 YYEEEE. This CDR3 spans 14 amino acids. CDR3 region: CASSLGQRSYEQYF. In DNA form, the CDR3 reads TGTGCCAGCAGCTTGGGACAGAGGTCCTACGAGCAGTACTTC. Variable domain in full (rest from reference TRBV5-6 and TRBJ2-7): DAGVTQSPTHLIKTRGQQVTLRCSPKSGHDTVSWYQQALGQGPQFIFQYYEEEERQRGNFPDRFSGHQFPNYSSELNVNALLLGDSALYLCASSLGQRSYEQYFGPGTRLTVT.

CDR3 in amino acids: CASSLARPSGTGVTGELFF. CDR3 sequence (DNA): TGTGCCAGCAGCTTAGCCCGCCCGAGCGGGACAGGAGTGACCGGGGAGCTGTTTTTT. This rearrangement joins TRBV7-6 to TRBJ2-2; possibly TRBD1 for D (8 bases). CDR3 length equals 19 residues. Germline V gene data show CDR1 as SGHVS and CDR2 as FNYEAQ. The germline V and J ends were trimmed by 0 bases and 5 bases, with 22 bases remaining between them.

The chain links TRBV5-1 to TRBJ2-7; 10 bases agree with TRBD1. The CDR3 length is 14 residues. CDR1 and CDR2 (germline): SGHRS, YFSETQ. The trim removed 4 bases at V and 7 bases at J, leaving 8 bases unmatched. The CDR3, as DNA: TGCGCCAGCAGCCTGACAGGGGGCTCGGGGGAGCAGTACTTC. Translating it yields CASSLTGGSGEQYF. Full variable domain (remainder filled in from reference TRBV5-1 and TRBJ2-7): KAGVTQTPRYLIKTRGQQVTLSCSPISGHRSVSWYQQTPGQGLQFLFEYFSETQRNKGNFPGRFSGRQFSNSRSEMNVSTLELGDSALYLCASSLTGGSGEQYFGPGTRLTVT.

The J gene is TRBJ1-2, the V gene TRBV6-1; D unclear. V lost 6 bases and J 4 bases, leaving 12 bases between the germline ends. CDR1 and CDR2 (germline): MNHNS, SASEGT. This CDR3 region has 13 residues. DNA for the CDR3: TGTGCCAGCAGGGACTCTATCGGCTATGGCTACACCTTC. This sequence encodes CASRDSIGYGYTF.

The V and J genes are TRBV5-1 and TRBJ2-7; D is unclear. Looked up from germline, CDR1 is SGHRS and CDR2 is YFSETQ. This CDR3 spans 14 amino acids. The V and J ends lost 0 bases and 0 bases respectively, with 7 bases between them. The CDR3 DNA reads TGCGCCAGCAGCTTGGACCTCAGCTCCTACGAGCAGTACTTC. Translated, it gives CASSLDLSSYEQYF. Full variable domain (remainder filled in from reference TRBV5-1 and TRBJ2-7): KAGVTQTPRYLIKTRGQQVTLSCSPISGHRSVSWYQQTPGQGLQFLFEYFSETQRNKGNFPGRFSGRQFSNSRSEMNVSTLELGDSALYLCASSLDLSSYEQYFGPGTRLTVT.

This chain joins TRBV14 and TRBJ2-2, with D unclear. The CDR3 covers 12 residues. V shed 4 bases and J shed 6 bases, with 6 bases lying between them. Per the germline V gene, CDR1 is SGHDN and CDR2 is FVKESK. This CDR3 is CASSPLSGELFF. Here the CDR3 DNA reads TGTGCCAGCAGCCCCCTATCCGGGGAGCTGTTTTTT.

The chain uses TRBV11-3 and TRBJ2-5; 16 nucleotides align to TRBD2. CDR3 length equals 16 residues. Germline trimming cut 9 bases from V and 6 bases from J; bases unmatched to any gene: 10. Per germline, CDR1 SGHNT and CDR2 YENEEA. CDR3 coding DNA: TGTGCCAGGTATACGGGACTAGCGGGAGGGCCGAAGACCCAGTACTTC. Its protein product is CARYTGLAGGPKTQYF.

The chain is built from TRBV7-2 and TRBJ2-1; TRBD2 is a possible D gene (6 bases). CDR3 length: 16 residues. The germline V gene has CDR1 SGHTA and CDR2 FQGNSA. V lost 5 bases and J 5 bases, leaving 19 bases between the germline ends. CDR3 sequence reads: CASSMWTNQGHNEQFF. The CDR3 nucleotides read TGTGCCAGCAGCATGTGGACTAACCAGGGCCACAATGAGCAGTTCTTC.

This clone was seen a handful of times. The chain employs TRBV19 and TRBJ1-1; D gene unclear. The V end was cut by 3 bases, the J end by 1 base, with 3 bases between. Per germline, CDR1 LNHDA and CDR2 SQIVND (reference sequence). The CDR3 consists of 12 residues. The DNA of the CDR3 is TGTGCCAGTAGTATTCAGAACACTGAAGCTTTCTTT. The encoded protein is CASSIQNTEAFF.

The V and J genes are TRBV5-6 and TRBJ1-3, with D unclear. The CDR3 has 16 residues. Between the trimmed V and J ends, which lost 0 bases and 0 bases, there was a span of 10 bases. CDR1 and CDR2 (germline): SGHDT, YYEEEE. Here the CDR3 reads CASSLAPISSGNTIYF. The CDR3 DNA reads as TGTGCCAGCAGCTTGGCTCCGATTAGCTCTGGAAACACCATATATTTT.

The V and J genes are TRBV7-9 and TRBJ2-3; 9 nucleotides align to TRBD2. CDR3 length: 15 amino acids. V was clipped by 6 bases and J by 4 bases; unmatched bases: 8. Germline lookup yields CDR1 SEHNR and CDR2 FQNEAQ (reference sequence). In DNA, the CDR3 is TGTGCCAGCAGTCGCCTAGCGGGATCCGCAGATACGCAGTATTTT. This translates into CASSRLAGSADTQYF.

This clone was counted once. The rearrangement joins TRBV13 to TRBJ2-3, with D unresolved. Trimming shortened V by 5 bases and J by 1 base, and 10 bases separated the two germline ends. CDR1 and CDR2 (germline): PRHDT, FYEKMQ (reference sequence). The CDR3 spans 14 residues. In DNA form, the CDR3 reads TGTGCCAGCAGCCCCCAACTCGGCACAGATACGCAGTATTTT. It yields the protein CASSPQLGTDTQYF.

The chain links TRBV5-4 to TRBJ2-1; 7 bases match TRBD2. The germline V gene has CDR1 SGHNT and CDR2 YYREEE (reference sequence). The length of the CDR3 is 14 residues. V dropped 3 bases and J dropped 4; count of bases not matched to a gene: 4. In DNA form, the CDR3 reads TGTGCCAGCAGCTGGGGGGGTCAATACAATGAGCAGTTCTTC. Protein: CASSWGGQYNEQFF.

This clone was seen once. CDR3 sequence: CASSLAGDYYEQYF. In DNA, the CDR3 is TGTGCCAGCAGCTTAGCCGGGGATTACTACGAGCAGTACTTC. V and J are TRBV7-2 and TRBJ2-7, with a possible D match to TRBD2 (5 bases). This CDR3 has 14 amino acids. Germline loops: CDR1 SGHTA, CDR2 FQGNSA. Trimming shortened V by 0 bases and J by 3 bases, and 9 bases separated the two germline ends.

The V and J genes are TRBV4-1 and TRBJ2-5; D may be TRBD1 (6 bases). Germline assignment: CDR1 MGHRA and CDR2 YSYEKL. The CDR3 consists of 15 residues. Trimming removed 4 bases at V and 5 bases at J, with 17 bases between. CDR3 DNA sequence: TGCGCCAGCAGCCCTTTACAGGGAACAGGGGAGACCCAGTACTTC. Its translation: CASSPLQGTGETQYF.

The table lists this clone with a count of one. The CDR3 DNA reads as TGTGCCAGCTCACCCCGGGAGGCGACAGATACGCAGTATTTT. Translated: CASSPREATDTQYF. The chain combines TRBV18 with TRBJ2-3, with TRBD2 identical over 7 bases. Germline V gene data show CDR1 as KGHSH and CDR2 as LQKENI. This CDR3 has 14 amino acids. The J segment lost 3 bases and the V segment lost 3 bases, leaving 3 bases of the junction unmatched.

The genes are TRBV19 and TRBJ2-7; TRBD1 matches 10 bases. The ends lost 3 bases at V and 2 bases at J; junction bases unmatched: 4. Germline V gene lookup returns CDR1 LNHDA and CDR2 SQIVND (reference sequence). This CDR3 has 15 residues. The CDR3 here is CASSIPGQGTYEQYF. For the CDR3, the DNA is TGTGCCAGTAGTATTCCGGGACAGGGGACCTACGAGCAGTACTTC.